What follows describes a single T cell receptor (beta chain). Antigen unknown. Vbeta (60) and Jbeta (13) primers were used in the PCR. Profiled with immunoSEQ multiplex PCR; TCRdb holds only in-frame clones, not every one. The data show around 100,000 clones, around 82% seen once. This specimen belongs to a study of cytomegalovirus exposure and HLA in healthy donors. The CDR3 contains 17 residues. With 5 bases removed from V and 2 bases from J, the gap between germline ends came to 21 bases. Germline V gives CDR1 SGHVS, CDR2 FQNEAQ. Whole-study findings and limits: Highly shared variants forming one cluster were likely a sequencing artifact. Within a later analysis, the majority of CMV-associated TCR beta chains appeared HLA-restricted.

Sample: PBMCs. The rearrangement uses TRBV7-8 and TRBJ2-5; a weak D match, TRBD2 (5 bases). The TCR sequence derives from a woman aged 40 to 49 in good health and CMV-seronegative. The DNA of the CDR3 is TGTGCCAGCAGCCCGTTTCCCGGCGAGGGCCAGCAAGAGACCCAGTACTTC. Translating it yields CASSPFPGEGQQETQYF. Combining the CDR3 with reference TRBV7-8 and TRBJ2-5 gives the whole variable domain GAGVSQSPRYKVAKRGQDVALRCDPISGHVSLFWYQQALGQGPEFLTYFQNEAQLDKSGLPSDRFFAERPEGSVSTLKIQRTQQEDSAVYLCASSPFPGEGQQETQYFGPGTRLLVL.